This T cell receptor (beta chain) was found in a study of response to subunit inactivated influenza vaccine. In TCRdb, the RT-PCR reads were re-called with MiXCR into one record per CDR3 protein. The sample records roughly 780,000 distinct CDR3 sequences, about a fifth being singletons. The receptor's source is a man between 50 and 59 years old who received an inactivated influenza vaccine. The source material was PBMCs from blood, sampled 5 days after vaccination.

This chain's CDR3 is CSARKTGGIYNEQFF. CDR3 nucleotide sequence: TGCAGTGCTAGAAAAACGGGGGGGATTTACAATGAGCAGTTCTTC. V is TRBV20-1 and J is TRBJ2-1; 8 bases are shared with TRBD2. The junction had 7 bases not matched to a gene; V was cut back by 2 bases and J by 4 bases. Germline lookup yields CDR1 DFQATT and CDR2 SNEGSKA (reference sequence). The length of the CDR3 is 15 residues.